This TCR beta chain was profiled in a study of blood T cell repertoires in COVID-19. The wider study: COVID-19 samples collected from the United States, Italy and Spain covered acute and convalescent phases. In each case, the material was cDNA or gDNA derived from T cells, B-cell-depleted T cells, or PBMCs.

In the original workflow: Quantification of nucleated cells was approximated via reference gene primer amplification. Produced via immunoSEQ multiplex PCR; TCRdb's table is partial and in-frame only. The DNA gave D and trimming, while V, J and clone size come from that table. Altogether fewer than 25,000 clones are present, around 90% being singletons, with the ten largest covering around 6.3%. From germline, CDR1 is SQVTM and CDR2 ANQGSEA. The V and J ends lost 1 base and 7 bases respectively, with 23 bases between them. CDR3 length equals 17 residues. Specimen: peripheral blood. The TCR was taken from a woman older than 75 with active COVID-19. The chain combines TRBV29-1 with TRBJ2-1; maybe TRBD2 (5 bases). CDR3 nucleotides: TGCAGCGTTGAAGGGCGGAGCTACGAATACTCGGGGAATGAGCAGTTCTTC. Translation: CSVEGRSYEYSGNEQFF.